These T cell receptor beta chains were read from a single sample in a study of T cells after yellow fever vaccination. TCRdb re-called the 5' RACE reads with MiXCR, one entry per CDR3 protein. The table shows 320,000 or so distinct CDR3 sequences, with roughly 8.3% occurring only once. Sample: PBMCs, taken more than 35 days after the first yellow fever vaccination. Receptors originate from a man in his late teens or twenties who received the YFV17D yellow fever vaccine. CDR3s include the opening cysteine and the closing phenylalanine or tryptophan. A D gene is named only where the DNA matches it firmly. A clone size is listed for some rows: how often the clone was seen (once, few, many), or a class if it is expanded.

clone_size	d_call	v_call	j_call	cdr3_nt	cdr3_aa
few	TRBD2	TRBV7-3	TRBJ2-1	TGTGCCAGCAGCGTGTCCGGGACTATGATCTATGAGCAGTTCTTC	CASSVSGTMIYEQFF
NA	NA	TRBV6-5	TRBJ2-5	TGTGCCAGCAGATCTCGGCGGGGCCAAACCCAAGAGACCCAGTACTTC	CASRSRRGQTQETQYF
NA	NA	TRBV20-1	TRBJ1-2	TGCAGTGCTAACCTAGCGGTCGGGGCAGGGACTGGCTACACCTTC	CSANLAVGAGTGYTF
many	NA	TRBV20-1	TRBJ2-2	TGCAGTGCGGAGTCACAGAACACCGGGGAGCTGTTTTTT	CSAESQNTGELFF
few	NA	TRBV20-1	TRBJ1-1	TGCAGTGCTAGCGTCCCTAAGGAGAACACTGAAGCTTTCTTT	CSASVPKENTEAFF
few	TRBD2	TRBV6-5	TRBJ2-1	TGTGCCAGCAGTTCCCCCTCAACGGGGGGAGCAGGGCAGTTCTTC	CASSSPSTGGAGQFF
few	NA	TRBV20-1	TRBJ2-1	TGCAGTGCTAGATCTTCGGCAGGGAGGATTAATGAGCAGTTCTTC	CSARSSAGRINEQFF
many	TRBD2	TRBV7-9	TRBJ2-3	TGTGCCAGCAGTTTGGCTAGCGGGGACACAGATACGCAGTATTTT	CASSLASGDTDTQYF
NA	NA	TRBV29-1	TRBJ1-1	TGCAGCGGAGGGAATGCTGAAGCTTTCTTT	CSGGNAEAFF
few	NA	TRBV7-2	TRBJ1-1	TGTGCCAGCAGCTATATTCGGACTTTTTCCCCTGAAGCTTTCTTT	CASSYIRTFSPEAFF
NA	TRBD1	TRBV29-1	TRBJ2-4	TGCAGCGCCCGGGACAGCATCAAAAACATTCAGTACTTC	CSARDSIKNIQYF
few	NA	TRBV20-1	TRBJ2-5	TGCAGTGCTAATCCGCCAGTCTGGCAAGAGACCCAGTACTTC	CSANPPVWQETQYF
few	TRBD1	TRBV9	TRBJ1-3	TGTGCCAGCAGCCCGGGACAGGGGCCTGGAAACACCATATATTTT	CASSPGQGPGNTIYF
many	TRBD1	TRBV12-3/TRBV12-4	TRBJ1-2	TGTGCCAGCAGTTGGGACAGCCCTAACTATGGCTACACCTTC	CASSWDSPNYGYTF
few	NA	TRBV20-1	TRBJ2-4	TGCAGTGCTAGACCGGAGGGGCCAAACATTCAGTACTTC	CSARPEGPNIQYF
few	TRBD1	TRBV20-1	TRBJ1-1	TGCAGTGCTAGGGACAGGATGAACACTGAAGCTTTCTTT	CSARDRMNTEAFF
few	TRBD1	TRBV3-1	TRBJ1-2	TGTGCCAGCAGCTCCGGGACAGGGGGCGATGGCTACACCTTC	CASSSGTGGDGYTF
few	TRBD2	TRBV7-2	TRBJ2-3	TGTGCCAGCAGTCATGGCGGGGGGGCGACGCAGTATTTT	CASSHGGGATQYF
NA	NA	TRBV29-1	TRBJ2-3	TGCAGCGGCACAGGGAAGGAAGATACGCAGTATTTT	CSGTGKEDTQYF
few	TRBD2	TRBV5-6	TRBJ2-7	TGTGCCAGCACCCGCGGAGGGGAGGGCTCCGAGCAGTACTTC	CASTRGGEGSEQYF
many	NA	TRBV29-1	TRBJ1-5	TGCAGCGTTGCTGGGAACAATCAGCCCCAGCATTTT	CSVAGNNQPQHF
many	NA	TRBV20-1	TRBJ2-5	TGCAGTGCTCTGACAGACCAAGAGACCCAGTACTTC	CSALTDQETQYF
NA	NA	TRBV18	TRBJ1-2	TGTGCCAGCTCACCAACCCTACACGGAGGATATGGCTACACCTTC	CASSPTLHGGYGYTF
many	NA	TRBV12-5	TRBJ2-3	TGTGCTAGTGGTACCGCGTCGAGGTTGGGCACAGATACGCAGTATTTT	CASGTASRLGTDTQYF
NA	TRBD1	TRBV9	TRBJ1-5	TGTGCCAGCAGCCCAGAGGGACAGGGTAGCAATCAGCCCCAGCATTTT	CASSPEGQGSNQPQHF
few	TRBD1	TRBV30	TRBJ1-2	TGTGCCTGGATCCCCGGGGACAGGGGATATGGCTACACCTTC	CAWIPGDRGYGYTF
NA	NA	TRBV18	TRBJ2-1	TGTGCCACCCACGGCGCGGATGGAGTAAAAAATGAGCAGTTCTTC	CATHGADGVKNEQFF
NA	NA	TRBV10-3	TRBJ2-7	TGTGCCATCAGTACAAGGGGCTACGAGCAGTACTTC	CAISTRGYEQYF
NA	NA	TRBV4-1	TRBJ1-2	TGCGCCAGCAGCCAAGGGGGGGGGTCCTATGGCTACACCTTC	CASSQGGGSYGYTF
NA	TRBD2	TRBV29-1	TRBJ2-1	TGCAGCGGGCGGCTAGCGGGGGGGGGTGAGCAGTTCTTC	CSGRLAGGGEQFF
many	NA	TRBV20-1	TRBJ2-1	TGCAGTATGATTAGCGTGGGGGGGGCAGGTGAGCAGTTCTTC	CSMISVGGAGEQFF
many	NA	TRBV7-3	TRBJ2-3	TGTGCCAGCAGCTTACGTCGGGGTGTGGTAGCAGATACGCAGTATTTT	CASSLRRGVVADTQYF
few	NA	TRBV11-1	TRBJ2-1	TGTGCCAGCAGCCCGCTCCAAGGGGGGGGCGGGTTGACCCACAATGAGCAGTTCTTC	CASSPLQGGGGLTHNEQFF
few	NA	TRBV7-9	TRBJ1-2	TGTGCCAGCAGGCCGGTTTACGGCTACACCTTC	CASRPVYGYTF
few	TRBD2	TRBV4-1	TRBJ2-1	TGCGCCAGCAGCCCGGGGACTACTCTTGAGCAGTTCTTC	CASSPGTTLEQFF
NA	NA	TRBV7-2	TRBJ2-3	TGTGCCAGCAGCTTAGCGCACGGGGGCAACACAGATACGCAGTATTTT	CASSLAHGGNTDTQYF
NA	NA	TRBV6-5	TRBJ2-1	TGTGCCAGCAGTTACTCGGAACGGGATGGTAATGAGCAGTTCTTC	CASSYSERDGNEQFF
NA	NA	TRBV5-1	TRBJ1-1	TGCGCCAGCAGCTTGGATCGGGGGAACTCTGAAGCTTTCTTT	CASSLDRGNSEAFF
NA	TRBD1	TRBV3-1	TRBJ2-7	TGTGCCAGCAGCTATCAACAGGGGGAGCAGTACTTC	CASSYQQGEQYF
NA	NA	TRBV20-1	TRBJ2-2	TGCAGTGCTAGACCAATAACCGAACCTCCCAAGAGGGGCGGGGAGCTGTTTTTT	CSARPITEPPKRGGELFF
few	TRBD2	TRBV20-1	TRBJ2-6	TGCAGTGCCCCGGGACTAGCGTCCGGGGCCAACGTCCTGACTTTC	CSAPGLASGANVLTF
few	TRBD2	TRBV7-9	TRBJ2-1	TGTGCCAGCATCTTAGCGGGTCTCGAGGATGAGCAGTTCTTC	CASILAGLEDEQFF
NA	NA	TRBV27	TRBJ2-4	TGTGCCAGCAGTTTGACAGCAGTAGCCAAAAACATTCAGTACTTC	CASSLTAVAKNIQYF
NA	TRBD1	TRBV6-2/TRBV6-3	TRBJ1-1	TGTGCCAGCAGTGACAGGGAGCCCCGCACTGAAGCTTTCTTT	CASSDREPRTEAFF
many	NA	TRBV10-3	TRBJ1-2	TGTGCCATCAGTGAGGGGCGGGGGAGCTATGGCTACACCTTC	CAISEGRGSYGYTF
few	TRBD2	TRBV14	TRBJ2-1	TGTGCCAGCAGCCCCCGGGCTAGCGGGGGGGCCTGGAATGAGCAGTTCTTC	CASSPRASGGAWNEQFF
NA	TRBD1	TRBV12-3/TRBV12-4	TRBJ2-7	TGTGCCAGCAGTCATAACAGGGGCCTCCACTCCTACGAGCAGTACTTC	CASSHNRGLHSYEQYF
few	TRBD1	TRBV20-1	TRBJ2-2	TGCTGCGCTAGAGATGGGGACAGGGGCGACACCGGGGAGCTGTTTTTT	CCARDGDRGDTGELFF
few	NA	TRBV6-2/TRBV6-3	TRBJ2-5	TGTGCCAGCAGTTACTCCTATCCACTGGTACGGGTGCAAGAGACCCAGTACTTC	CASSYSYPLVRVQETQYF
many	NA	TRBV4-3	TRBJ1-4	TGCGCCAGCAGCCAAGATTCTGGGACTAATGAAAAACTGTTTTTT	CASSQDSGTNEKLFF
many	TRBD1	TRBV6-5	TRBJ2-2	TGTGCCAGCATCACCGGACAGGGCACCGGGGAGCTGTTTTTT	CASITGQGTGELFF
many	TRBD2	TRBV7-2	TRBJ2-1	TGTGCCAGCAGCTTAAGTAGCGGGGGGCTGTATGAGCAGTTCTTC	CASSLSSGGLYEQFF
NA	NA	TRBV19	TRBJ2-7	TGTGCCAGTAGCGTCTCGCACAGGGTACCCGAGCAGTACTTC	CASSVSHRVPEQYF
few	NA	TRBV7-2	TRBJ2-5	TGTGCCAGCAGCCGGCGGGACGCCCAAGAGACCCAGTACTTC	CASSRRDAQETQYF